This T cell receptor beta chain was captured by sequencing in a study of blood T cell repertoires in COVID-19. Whole-study context: Whether acute or convalescent, the COVID-19 samples came from the United States, Italy and Spain. The analysed material was cDNA or gDNA that came from T cells, B-cell-depleted T cells, or PBMCs.

Per germline, CDR1 SGHTA and CDR2 FQGNSA. The germline V and J ends were trimmed by 5 bases and 5 bases, with 10 bases remaining between them. The CDR3 is made up of 14 amino acids. This clone occurred a few times. Authors' processing steps: It was from reference gene primer amplification that nucleated cell counts were estimated. Here immunoSEQ multiplex PCR was the method, and the copy in TCRdb shows in-frame clones only, minus some. The DNA gave D and trimming, while V, J and clone size come from that table. The sample lists 120,000 to 150,000 clones, 80% seen once, with over 10% in the top ten. This TCR derives from a man aged 60-69 years with active or convalescent COVID-19. V gene TRBV7-2 combines with J gene TRBJ1-6; maybe TRBD1 (5 bases). Sequenced material: peripheral blood. The CDR3 DNA reads TGTGCCAGCAGCCATGGGGGGAATAATTCACCCCTCCACTTT. Translation gives CASSHGGNNSPLHF.